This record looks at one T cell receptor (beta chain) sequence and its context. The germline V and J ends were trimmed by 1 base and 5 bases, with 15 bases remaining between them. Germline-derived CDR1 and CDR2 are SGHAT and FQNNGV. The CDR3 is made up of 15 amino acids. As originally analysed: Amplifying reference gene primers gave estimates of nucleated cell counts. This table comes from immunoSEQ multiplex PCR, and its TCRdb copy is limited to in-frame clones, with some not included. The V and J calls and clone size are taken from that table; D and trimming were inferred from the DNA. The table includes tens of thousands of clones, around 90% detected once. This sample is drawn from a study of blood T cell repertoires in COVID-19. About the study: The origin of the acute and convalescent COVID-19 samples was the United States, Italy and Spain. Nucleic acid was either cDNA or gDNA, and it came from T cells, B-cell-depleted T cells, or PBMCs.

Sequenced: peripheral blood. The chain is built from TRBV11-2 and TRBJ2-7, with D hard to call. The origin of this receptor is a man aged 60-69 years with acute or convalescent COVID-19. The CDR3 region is CASSLVIEGRDEQYF. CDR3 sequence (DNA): TGTGCCAGCAGCTTAGTTATTGAAGGTCGGGACGAGCAGTACTTC.